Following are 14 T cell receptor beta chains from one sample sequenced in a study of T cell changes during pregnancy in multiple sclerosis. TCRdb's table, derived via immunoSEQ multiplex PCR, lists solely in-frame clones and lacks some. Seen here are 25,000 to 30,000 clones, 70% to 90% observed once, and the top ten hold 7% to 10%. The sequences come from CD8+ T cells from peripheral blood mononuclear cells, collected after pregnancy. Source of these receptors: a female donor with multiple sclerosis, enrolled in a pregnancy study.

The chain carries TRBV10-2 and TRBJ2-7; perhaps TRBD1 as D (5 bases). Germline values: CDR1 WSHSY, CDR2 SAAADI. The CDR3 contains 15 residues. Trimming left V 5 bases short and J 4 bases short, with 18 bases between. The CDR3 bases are TGCGCCAGCAGTATGACAGTCGCAGACGATTACGAGCAGTACTTC. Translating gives CASSMTVADDYEQYF.

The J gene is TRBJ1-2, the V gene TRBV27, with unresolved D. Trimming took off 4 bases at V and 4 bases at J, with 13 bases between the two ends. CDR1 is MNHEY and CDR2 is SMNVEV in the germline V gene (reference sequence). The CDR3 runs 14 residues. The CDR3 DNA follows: TGTGCCAGCAGTTGGGCAGGAGGGTCCTATGGCTACACCTTC. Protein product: CASSWAGGSYGYTF.

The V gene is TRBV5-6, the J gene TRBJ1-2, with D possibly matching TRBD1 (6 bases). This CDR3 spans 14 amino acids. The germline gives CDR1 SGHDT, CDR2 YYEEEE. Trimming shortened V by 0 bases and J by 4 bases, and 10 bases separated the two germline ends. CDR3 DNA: TGTGCCAGCAGCTTGGGGGACACTTTCTATGGCTACACCTTC. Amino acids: CASSLGDTFYGYTF.

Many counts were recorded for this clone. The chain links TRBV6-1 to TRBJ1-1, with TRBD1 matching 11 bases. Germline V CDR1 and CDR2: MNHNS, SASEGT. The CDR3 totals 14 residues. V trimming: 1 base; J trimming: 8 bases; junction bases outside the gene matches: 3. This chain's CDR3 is CASSEEGTGGEAFF. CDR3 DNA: TGTGCCAGCAGTGAAGAGGGGACAGGGGGAGAAGCTTTCTTT.

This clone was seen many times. The CDR3 here is CASSASGTEAFF. For the CDR3, the DNA is TGTGCCAGCAGCGCCTCAGGGACTGAAGCTTTCTTT. The chain combines TRBV9 with TRBJ1-1; D is perhaps TRBD1 (5 bases). Germline V CDR1 and CDR2: SGDLS, YYNGEE. V was pared by 3 bases and J by 5 bases, with 8 bases between. This CDR3 has 12 residues. Combining the CDR3 with reference TRBV9 and TRBJ1-1 gives the whole variable domain DSGVTQTPKHLITATGQRVTLRCSPRSGDLSVYWYQQSLDQGLQFLIQYYNGEERAKGNILERFSAQQFPDLHSELNLSSLELGDSALYFCASSASGTEAFFGQGTRLTVV.

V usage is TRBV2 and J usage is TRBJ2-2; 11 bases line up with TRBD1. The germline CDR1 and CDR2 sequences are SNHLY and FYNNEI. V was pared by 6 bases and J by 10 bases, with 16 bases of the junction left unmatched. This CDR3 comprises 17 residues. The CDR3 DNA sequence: TGTGCCAGCAGACCCGGAGTTGTGGGACAGGGGGTCGTGGAGCTGTTTTTT. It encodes CASRPGVVGQGVVELFF.

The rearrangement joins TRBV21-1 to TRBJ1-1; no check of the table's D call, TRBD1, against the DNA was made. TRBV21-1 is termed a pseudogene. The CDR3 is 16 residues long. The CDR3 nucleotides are TGTGCCAGCAGTCCCCGAAGGGGGCGGATGAACACTGAAGCTTTCTTT. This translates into CASSPRRGRMNTEAFF.

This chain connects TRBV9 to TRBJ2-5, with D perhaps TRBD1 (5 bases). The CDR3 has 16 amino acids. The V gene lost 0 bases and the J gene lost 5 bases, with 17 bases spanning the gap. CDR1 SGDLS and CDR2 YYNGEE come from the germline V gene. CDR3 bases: TGTGCCAGCAGCGTAGTAGGGGAAGGTGTGGGGGAGACCCAGTACTTC. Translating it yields CASSVVGEGVGETQYF.

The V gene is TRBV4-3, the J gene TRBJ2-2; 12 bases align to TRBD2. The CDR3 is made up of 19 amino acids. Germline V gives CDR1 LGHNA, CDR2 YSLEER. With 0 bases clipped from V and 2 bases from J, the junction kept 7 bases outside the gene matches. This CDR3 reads CASSQDPGLAGSNTGELFF. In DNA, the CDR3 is TGCGCCAGCAGCCAAGATCCCGGACTAGCGGGGTCCAACACCGGGGAGCTGTTTTTT.

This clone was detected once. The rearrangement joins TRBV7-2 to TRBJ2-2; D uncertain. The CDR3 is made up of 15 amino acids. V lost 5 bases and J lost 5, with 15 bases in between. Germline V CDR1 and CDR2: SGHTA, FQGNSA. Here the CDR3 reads CASSPAGRPTGELFF. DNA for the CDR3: TGTGCCAGCAGCCCAGCCGGCAGGCCAACCGGGGAGCTGTTTTTT.

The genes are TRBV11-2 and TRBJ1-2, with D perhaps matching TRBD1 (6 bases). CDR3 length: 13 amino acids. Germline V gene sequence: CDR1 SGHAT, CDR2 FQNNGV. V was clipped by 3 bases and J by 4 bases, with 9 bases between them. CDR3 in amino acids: CASSLGASYGYTF. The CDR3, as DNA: TGTGCCAGCAGCTTGGGGGCCTCCTATGGCTACACCTTC. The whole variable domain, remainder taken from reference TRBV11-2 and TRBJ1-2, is EAGVAQSPRYKIIEKRQSVAFWCNPISGHATLYWYQQILGQGPKLLIQFQNNGVVDDSQLPKDRFSAERLKGVDSTLKIQPAKLEDSAVYLCASSLGASYGYTFGSGTRLTVV.

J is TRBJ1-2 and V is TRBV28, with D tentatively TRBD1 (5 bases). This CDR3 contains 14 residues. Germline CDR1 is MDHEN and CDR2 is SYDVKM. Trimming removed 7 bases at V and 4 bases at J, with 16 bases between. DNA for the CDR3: TGTGCCAGCAAACCTCAGGGATGGGGCTATGGCTACACCTTC. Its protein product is CASKPQGWGYGYTF.

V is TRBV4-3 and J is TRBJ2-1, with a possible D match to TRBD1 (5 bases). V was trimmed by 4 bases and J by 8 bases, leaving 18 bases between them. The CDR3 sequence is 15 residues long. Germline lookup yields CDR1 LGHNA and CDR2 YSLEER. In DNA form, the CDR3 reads TGCGCCAGCAGCCCAGGACACGCGGTCAGGGATGAGCAGTTCTTC. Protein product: CASSPGHAVRDEQFF.

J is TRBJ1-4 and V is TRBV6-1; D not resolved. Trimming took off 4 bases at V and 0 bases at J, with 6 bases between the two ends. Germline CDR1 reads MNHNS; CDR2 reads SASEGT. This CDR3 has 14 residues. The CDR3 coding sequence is TGTGCCAGCAGTGGAGGAGCAACTAATGAAAAACTGTTTTTT. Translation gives CASSGGATNEKLFF.